This note documents a single T cell receptor (beta chain) sequence. Its target is unknown. Data came from immunoSEQ multiplex PCR; TCRdb stores just in-frame clones and leaves some out. The profile shows some 390,000 clones, approximately 90% of them singletons. The sample's treatment: around 19 received Ad26.COV2.S at low or high dose, single or two shots; several received placebo; per-sample allocation not given. Day 63 after the first vaccine or placebo injection was the time point for sampling. The data belong to a study of Ad26.COV2.S vaccination and SARS-CoV-2 variants. Findings and limits, study-wide: Vaccinated individuals (as opposed to placebo recipients) had higher spike-specific TCR breadth. Comparability of non-spike TCR breadth was observed across vaccine and placebo recipients.

Germline loops: CDR1 SGHRS, CDR2 YFSETQ. The CDR3 totals 13 residues. Unmatched junction bases numbered 4, after V lost 4 bases and J lost 3 bases. Here the sequenced sample was peripheral blood, taken in a trial of Ad26.COV2.S vaccine versus placebo. This chain uses TRBV5-1 with TRBJ2-7; 7 bases align to TRBD1. This TCR was recovered from a person between 18 and 60 years old who received the Ad26.COV2.S COVID-19 vaccine or a placebo. The CDR3 loop is CASSQTGSYEQYF. The CDR3 DNA sequence: TGCGCCAGCAGCCAGACAGGGAGCTACGAGCAGTACTTC.